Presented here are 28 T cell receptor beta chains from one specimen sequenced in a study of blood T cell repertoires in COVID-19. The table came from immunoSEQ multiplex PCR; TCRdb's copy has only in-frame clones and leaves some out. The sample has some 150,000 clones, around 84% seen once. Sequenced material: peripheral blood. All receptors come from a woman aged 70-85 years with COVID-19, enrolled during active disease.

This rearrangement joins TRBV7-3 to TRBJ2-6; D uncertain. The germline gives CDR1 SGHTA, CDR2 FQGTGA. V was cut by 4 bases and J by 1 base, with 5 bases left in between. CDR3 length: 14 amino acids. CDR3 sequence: CASSSQSGANVLTF. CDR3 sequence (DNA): TGTGCCAGCAGCTCCCAATCTGGGGCCAACGTCCTGACTTTC.

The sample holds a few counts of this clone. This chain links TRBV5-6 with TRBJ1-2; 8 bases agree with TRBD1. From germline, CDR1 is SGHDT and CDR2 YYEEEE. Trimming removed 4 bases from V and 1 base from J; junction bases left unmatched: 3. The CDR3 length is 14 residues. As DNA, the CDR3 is TGTGCCAGCAGCGTTGGACAGGGTAACTATGGCTACACCTTC. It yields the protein CASSVGQGNYGYTF.

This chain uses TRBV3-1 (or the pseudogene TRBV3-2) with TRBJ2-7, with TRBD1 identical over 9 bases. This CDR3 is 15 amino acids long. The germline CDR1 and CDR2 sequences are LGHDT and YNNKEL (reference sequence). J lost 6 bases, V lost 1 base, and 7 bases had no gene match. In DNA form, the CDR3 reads TGTGCCAGCAGCCAAGGAGGGACAGGGCGATCCGAGCAGTACTTC. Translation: CASSQGGTGRSEQYF.

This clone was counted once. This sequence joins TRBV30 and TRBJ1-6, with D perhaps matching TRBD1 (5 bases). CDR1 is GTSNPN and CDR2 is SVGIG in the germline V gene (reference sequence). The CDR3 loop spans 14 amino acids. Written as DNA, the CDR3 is TGTGCTACTACGGGGGGAGGTGAGAATTCACCCCTCCACTTT. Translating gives CATTGGGENSPLHF.

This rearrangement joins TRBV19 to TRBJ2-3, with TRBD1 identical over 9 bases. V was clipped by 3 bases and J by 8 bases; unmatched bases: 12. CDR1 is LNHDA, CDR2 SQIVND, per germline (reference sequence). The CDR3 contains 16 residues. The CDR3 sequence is CASSMGQGLGGGTQYF. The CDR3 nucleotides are TGTGCCAGTAGTATGGGACAGGGTCTAGGAGGGGGTACGCAGTATTTT. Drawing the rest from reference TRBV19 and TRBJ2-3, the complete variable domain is DGGITQSPKYLFRKEGQNVTLSCEQNLNHDAMYWYRQDPGQGLRLIYYSQIVNDFQKGDIAEGYSVSREKKESFPLTVTSAQKNPTAFYLCASSMGQGLGGGTQYFGPGTRLTVL.

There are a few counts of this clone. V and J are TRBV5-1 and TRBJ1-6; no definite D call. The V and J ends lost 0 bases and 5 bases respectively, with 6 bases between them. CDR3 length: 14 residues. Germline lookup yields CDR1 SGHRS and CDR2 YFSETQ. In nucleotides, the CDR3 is TGCGCCAGCAGCTTGGCCGAGGATAATTCACCCCTCCACTTT. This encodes CASSLAEDNSPLHF.

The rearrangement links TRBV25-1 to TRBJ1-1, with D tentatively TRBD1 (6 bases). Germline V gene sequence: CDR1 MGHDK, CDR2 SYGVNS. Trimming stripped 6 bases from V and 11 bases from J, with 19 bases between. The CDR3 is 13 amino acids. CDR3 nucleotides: TGTGCCAGCAGAACAGGGCGTTGGGGTGAGGCTTTCTTT. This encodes CASRTGRWGEAFF.

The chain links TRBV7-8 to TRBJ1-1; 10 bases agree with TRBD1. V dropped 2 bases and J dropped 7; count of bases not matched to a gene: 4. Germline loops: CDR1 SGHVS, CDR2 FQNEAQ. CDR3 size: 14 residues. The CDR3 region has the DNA TGTGCCAGCAGCTTAAAGACAGGGGGCGGTGAAGCTTTCTTT. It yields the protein CASSLKTGGGEAFF.

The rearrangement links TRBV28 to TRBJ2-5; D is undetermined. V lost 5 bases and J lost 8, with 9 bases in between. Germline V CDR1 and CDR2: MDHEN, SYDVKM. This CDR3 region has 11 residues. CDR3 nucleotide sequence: TGTGCCAGCAGTCCTGGGCCTACCCAGTACTTC. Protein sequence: CASSPGPTQYF.

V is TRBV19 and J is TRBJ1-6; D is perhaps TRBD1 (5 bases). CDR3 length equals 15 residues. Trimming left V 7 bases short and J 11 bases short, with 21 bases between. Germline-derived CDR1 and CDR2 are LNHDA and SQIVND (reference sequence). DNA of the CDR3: TGTGCCAGTACCACCGGCGGGGGGTTAGGGGCACCCCTCCACTTT. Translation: CASTTGGGLGAPLHF.

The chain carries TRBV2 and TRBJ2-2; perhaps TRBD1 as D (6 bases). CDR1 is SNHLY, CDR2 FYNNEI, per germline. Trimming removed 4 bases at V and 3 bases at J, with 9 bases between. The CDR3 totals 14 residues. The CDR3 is CASSVDRYTGELFF. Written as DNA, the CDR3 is TGTGCCAGCAGTGTGGACAGATACACCGGGGAGCTGTTTTTT.

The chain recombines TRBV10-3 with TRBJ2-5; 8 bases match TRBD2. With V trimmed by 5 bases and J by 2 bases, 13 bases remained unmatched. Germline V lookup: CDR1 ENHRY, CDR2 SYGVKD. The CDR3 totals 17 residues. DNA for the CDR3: TGTGCCATCAGTCCCACCGGGACTAGTCGGACACAAGAGACCCAGTACTTC. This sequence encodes CAISPTGTSRTQETQYF.

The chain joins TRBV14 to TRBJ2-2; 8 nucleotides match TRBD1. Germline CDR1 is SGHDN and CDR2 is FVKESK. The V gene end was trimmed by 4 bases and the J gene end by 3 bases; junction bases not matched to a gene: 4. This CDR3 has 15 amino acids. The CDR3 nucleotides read TGTGCCAGCAGCCGGGAACAGGGGGACACCGGGGAGCTGTTTTTT. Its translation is CASSREQGDTGELFF. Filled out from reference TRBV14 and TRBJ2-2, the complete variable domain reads EAGVTQFPSHSVIEKGQTVTLRCDPISGHDNLYWYRRVMGKEIKFLLHFVKESKQDESGMPNNRFLAERTGGTYSTLKVQPAELEDSGVYFCASSREQGDTGELFFGEGSRLTVL.

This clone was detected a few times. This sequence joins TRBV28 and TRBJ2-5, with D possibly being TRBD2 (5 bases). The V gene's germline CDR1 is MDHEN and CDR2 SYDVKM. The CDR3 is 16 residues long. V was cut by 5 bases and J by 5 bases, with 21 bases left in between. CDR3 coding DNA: TGTGCCAGCAGTCTGGACTCCACAACCCCCCCGGAGACCCAGTACTTC. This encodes CASSLDSTTPPETQYF.

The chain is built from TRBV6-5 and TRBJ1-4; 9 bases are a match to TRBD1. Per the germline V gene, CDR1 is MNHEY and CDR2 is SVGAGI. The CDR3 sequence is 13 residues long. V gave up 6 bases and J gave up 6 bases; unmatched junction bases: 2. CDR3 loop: CASRGQGYEKLFF. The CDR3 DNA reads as TGTGCCAGCAGAGGACAGGGGTATGAAAAACTGTTTTTT.

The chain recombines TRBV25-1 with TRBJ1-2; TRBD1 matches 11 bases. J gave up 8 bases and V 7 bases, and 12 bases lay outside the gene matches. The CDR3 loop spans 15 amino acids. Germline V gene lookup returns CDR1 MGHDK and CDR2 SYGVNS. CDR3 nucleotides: TGTGCCAGCATCGCTAGTGGACAGGGGGCCAAAGGCTACACCTTC. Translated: CASIASGQGAKGYTF.

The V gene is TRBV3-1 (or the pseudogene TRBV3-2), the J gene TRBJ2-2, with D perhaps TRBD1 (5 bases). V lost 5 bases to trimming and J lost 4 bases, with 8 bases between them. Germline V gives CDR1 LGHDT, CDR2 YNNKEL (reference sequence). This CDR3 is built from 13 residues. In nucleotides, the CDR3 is TGTGCCAGCAGCTATCAGGGCACCGGGGAGCTGTTTTTT. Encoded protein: CASSYQGTGELFF.

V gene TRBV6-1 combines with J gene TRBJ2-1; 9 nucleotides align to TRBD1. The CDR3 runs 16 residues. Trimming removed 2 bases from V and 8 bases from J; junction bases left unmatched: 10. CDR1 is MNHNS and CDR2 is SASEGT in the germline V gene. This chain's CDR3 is CASSELFGTGFDEQFF. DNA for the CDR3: TGTGCCAGCAGTGAACTCTTTGGGACAGGGTTTGATGAGCAGTTCTTC.

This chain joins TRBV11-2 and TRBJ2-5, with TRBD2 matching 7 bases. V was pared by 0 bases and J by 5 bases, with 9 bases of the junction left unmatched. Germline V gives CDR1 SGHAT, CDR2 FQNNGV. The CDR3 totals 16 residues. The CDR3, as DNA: TGTGCCAGCAGCTTAGATGCGGGAGTTCGAGGGGAGACCCAGTACTTC. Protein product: CASSLDAGVRGETQYF.

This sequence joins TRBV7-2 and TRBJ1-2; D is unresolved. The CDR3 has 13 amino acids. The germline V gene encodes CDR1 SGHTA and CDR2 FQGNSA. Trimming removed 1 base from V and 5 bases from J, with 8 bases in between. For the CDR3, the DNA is TGTGCCAGCAGCTTAGGGCAGGTTTATGGCTACACCTTC. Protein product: CASSLGQVYGYTF.

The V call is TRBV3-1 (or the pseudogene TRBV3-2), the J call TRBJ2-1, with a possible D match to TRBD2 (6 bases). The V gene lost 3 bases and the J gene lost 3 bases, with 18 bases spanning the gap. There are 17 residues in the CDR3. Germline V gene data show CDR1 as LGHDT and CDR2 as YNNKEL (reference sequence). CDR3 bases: TGTGCCAGCAGCCAGCCCGCGTCGGGAGTTAACTACAATGAGCAGTTCTTC. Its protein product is CASSQPASGVNYNEQFF.

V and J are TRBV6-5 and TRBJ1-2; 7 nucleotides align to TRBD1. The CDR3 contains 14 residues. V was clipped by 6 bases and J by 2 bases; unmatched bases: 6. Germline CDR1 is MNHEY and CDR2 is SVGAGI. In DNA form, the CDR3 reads TGTGCCAGCAGCAGGGACAGTACGAACTATGGCTACACCTTC. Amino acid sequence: CASSRDSTNYGYTF.

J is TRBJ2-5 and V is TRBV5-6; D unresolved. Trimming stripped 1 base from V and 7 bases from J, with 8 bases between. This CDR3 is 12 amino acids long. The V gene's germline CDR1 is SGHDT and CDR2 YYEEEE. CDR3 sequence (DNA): TGTGCCAGCAGCTTGTTTGGCTGGACCCAGTACTTC. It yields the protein CASSLFGWTQYF.

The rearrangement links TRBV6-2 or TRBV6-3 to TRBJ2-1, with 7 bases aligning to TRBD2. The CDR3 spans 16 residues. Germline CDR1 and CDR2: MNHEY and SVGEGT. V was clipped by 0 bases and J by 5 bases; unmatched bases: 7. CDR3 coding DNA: TGTGCCAGCAGTTACTCCTCCAGCGGGGTAGACAATGAGCAGTTCTTC. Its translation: CASSYSSSGVDNEQFF.

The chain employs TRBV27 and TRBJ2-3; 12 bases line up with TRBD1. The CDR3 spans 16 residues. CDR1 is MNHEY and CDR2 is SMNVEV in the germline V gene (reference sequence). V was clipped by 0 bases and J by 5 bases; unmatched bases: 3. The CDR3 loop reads CASSLSGQGARDTQYF. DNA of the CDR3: TGTGCCAGCAGTTTATCGGGACAGGGGGCGAGAGATACGCAGTATTTT.

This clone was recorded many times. CDR3 bases: TGTGCCAGCAGGAAACAGGGGGCTGATTTTCGCAATCAGCCCCAGCATTTT. Translating gives CASRKQGADFRNQPQHF. The rearrangement uses TRBV28 and TRBJ1-5, with 9 bases aligning to TRBD1. Germline-derived CDR1 and CDR2 are MDHEN and SYDVKM. Unmatched junction bases numbered 11, after V lost 6 bases and J lost 2 bases. The CDR3 has 17 amino acids.

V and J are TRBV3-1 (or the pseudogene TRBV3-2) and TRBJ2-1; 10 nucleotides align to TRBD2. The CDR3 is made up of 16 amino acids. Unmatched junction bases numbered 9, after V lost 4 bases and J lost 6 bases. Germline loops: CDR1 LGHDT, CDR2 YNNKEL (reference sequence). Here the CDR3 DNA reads TGTGCCAGCAGCCTAGTCCTAGCGGGGGAAATCAATGAGCAGTTCTTC. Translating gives CASSLVLAGEINEQFF.

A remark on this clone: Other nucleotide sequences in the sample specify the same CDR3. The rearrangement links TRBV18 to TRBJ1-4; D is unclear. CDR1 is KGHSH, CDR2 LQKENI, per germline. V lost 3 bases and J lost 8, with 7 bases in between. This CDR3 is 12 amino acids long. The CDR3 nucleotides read TGTGCCAGCTCACCGTCACAGGAAAAACTGTTTTTT. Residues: CASSPSQEKLFF.